These 15 T cell receptor beta chains were all obtained from the same sample, sequenced in a study of T cells in Graves' hyperthyroidism and ophthalmopathy. Authors of the study amplified TCR beta CDR3 regions from RNA transcripts. HTBI primers were used for first-round RT-PCR of the TCR CDR3. One entry per CDR3 protein results from TCRdb running MiXCR on the multiplex PCR reads. The sample has 660,000 or so distinct CDR3 sequences, 20% to 25% seen once; the top ten hold about 34%. Specimen: blood. The receptors shown here come from a man aged 25-45 years with Graves' ophthalmopathy.

This chain links TRBV7-2 with TRBJ1-6; 10 bases fit TRBD1. Germline values: CDR1 SGHTA, CDR2 FQGNSA. CDR3 size: 17 residues. J gave up 6 bases and V 5 bases, and 10 bases lay outside the gene matches. The CDR3 loop reads CASSPPGTGAFNSPLHF. CDR3 bases: TGTGCCAGCAGCCCACCCGGGACAGGGGCGTTTAATTCACCCCTCCACTTT.

The V and J genes are TRBV19 and TRBJ1-4; a possible D gene is TRBD1 (5 bases). Germline lookup yields CDR1 LNHDA and CDR2 SQIVND (reference sequence). Trimming removed 4 bases from V and 2 bases from J, with 14 bases in between. The CDR3 is made up of 16 amino acids. For the CDR3, the DNA is TGTGCCAGTAGTACGAGCCGACAGCGCACTAATGAAAAACTGTTTTTT. This encodes CASSTSRQRTNEKLFF.

For this clonotype: The junction and the germline gene differ at one end; a read error may be behind it. V usage is TRBV6-1 and J usage is TRBJ2-2; 7 nucleotides align to TRBD2. The germline V gene has CDR1 MNHNS and CDR2 SASEGT. The CDR3 is 16 amino acids. The DNA of the CDR3 is TGTGCCAGCAGTCCCCAAGCGGGGCTTAACACCGGGGAGCCGTTTTTT. It specifies CASSPQAGLNTGEPFF.

This clonotype was found a few times. The J gene is TRBJ1-6, the V gene TRBV2; maybe TRBD1 (5 bases). Germline lookup yields CDR1 SNHLY and CDR2 FYNNEI. This CDR3 is 15 amino acids long. Deletions cut 1 base from V and 6 bases from J, with 10 bases between. CDR3 sequence: CASSEDPGSNSPLHF. CDR3 nucleotides: TGTGCCAGCAGTGAAGACCCAGGGTCTAATTCACCCCTCCACTTT.

This clonotype appeared a few times. This chain uses TRBV5-1 with TRBJ1-6; 7 nucleotides align to TRBD1. Germline V gives CDR1 SGHRS, CDR2 YFSETQ. The CDR3 totals 16 residues. V trimming: 0 bases; J trimming: 7 bases; junction bases outside the gene matches: 7. CDR3 nucleotide sequence: TGCGCCAGCAGCTTGGACAGGGGTGGGGCCAATTCACCCCTCCACTTT. Its protein is CASSLDRGGANSPLHF.

This chain connects TRBV27 to TRBJ1-1; TRBD1 might be the D (6 bases). This CDR3 region has 15 residues. V lost 2 bases, J lost 3 bases, and 13 bases lay in between. The germline V gene encodes CDR1 MNHEY and CDR2 SMNVEV (reference sequence). The CDR3 here is CASSLKSRGYTEAFF. CDR3 sequence (DNA): TGTGCCAGCAGTTTAAAATCCAGGGGTTACACTGAAGCTTTCTTT.

This clonotype came up many times. The rearrangement links TRBV11-1 to TRBJ2-5; maybe TRBD1 (5 bases). Germline V lookup: CDR1 SGHAT, CDR2 FQDESV (reference sequence). CDR3 length equals 17 residues. V was cut by 3 bases and J by 0 bases, with 17 bases left in between. The CDR3 sequence: CASSFTSSGHDQETQYF. CDR3 nucleotides: TGTGCCAGCAGCTTCACGAGTTCAGGACACGACCAAGAGACCCAGTACTTC.

This sequence joins TRBV27 and TRBJ2-7; D may be TRBD2 (6 bases). V was clipped by 8 bases and J by 0 bases, with 14 bases between them. The CDR3 runs 14 residues. Germline CDR1 and CDR2: MNHEY and SMNVEV (reference sequence). The CDR3 loop is CASRQAGSSYEQYF. DNA for the CDR3: TGTGCCAGCCGACAAGCGGGCAGCTCCTACGAGCAGTACTTC.

This rearrangement joins TRBV19 to TRBJ2-1, with D perhaps assigned TRBD1 or TRBD2 (5 bases each). CDR1 is LNHDA, CDR2 SQIVND, per germline (reference sequence). The V end lost 5 bases, the J end lost 5 bases, and 19 bases lay between the germline ends. The CDR3 loop spans 16 amino acids. The CDR3 bases are TGTGCCAGTAGTCAAACTACCGGGACCCTAAACAATGAGCAGTTCTTC. As protein: CASSQTTGTLNNEQFF. Together with reference TRBV19 and TRBJ2-1, the CDR3 gives the full variable domain: DGGITQSPKYLFRKEGQNVTLSCEQNLNHDAMYWYRQDPGQGLRLIYYSQIVNDFQKGDIAEGYSVSREKKESFPLTVTSAQKNPTAFYLCASSQTTGTLNNEQFFGPGTRLTVL.

This clonotype was recorded at least ten times. This chain joins TRBV6-1 and TRBJ1-1; tentative D call: TRBD1 (5 bases). This CDR3 contains 15 residues. CDR1 is MNHNS, CDR2 SASEGT, per germline. The ends were cut back, 4 bases at V and 6 bases at J, with 18 bases in the middle. The CDR3 protein is CASSGPGRGVPEAFF. CDR3 in DNA: TGTGCCAGCAGTGGACCGGGGCGAGGGGTACCTGAAGCTTTCTTT.

This clonotype was picked up a small number of times. CDR3 sequence reads: CSHRGEGNNEQFF. The DNA of the CDR3 is TGCAGCCACCGAGGGGAGGGGAACAATGAGCAGTTCTTC. This chain links TRBV29-1 with TRBJ2-1; 7 bases are a match to TRBD2. The V segment lost 8 bases and the J segment 5 bases; nucleotides outside the gene matches: 9. Per the germline V gene, CDR1 is SQVTM and CDR2 is ANQGSEA. The CDR3 consists of 13 residues.

The chain is built from TRBV7-2 and TRBJ1-6, with TRBD1 matching 7 bases. Germline CDR1 and CDR2: SGHTA and FQGNSA. The CDR3 totals 15 residues. Losses at the gene ends were 5 bases for V and 1 base for J; bases not matched to a gene: 2. CDR3 in amino acids: CASSQGGSYNSPLHF. The CDR3 nucleotides read TGTGCCAGCAGCCAGGGGGGGTCCTATAATTCACCCCTCCACTTT.

The rearrangement uses TRBV10-3 and TRBJ2-7; D is ambiguous. The germline V gene has CDR1 ENHRY and CDR2 SYGVKD. V was trimmed by 3 bases and J by 4 bases, leaving 16 bases between them. The CDR3 loop spans 15 amino acids. This CDR3 is CAISDPVTLVYEQYF. The CDR3 DNA reads TGTGCCATCAGTGACCCCGTGACCCTTGTTTACGAGCAGTACTTC.

This clonotype was found many times. The chain links TRBV5-1 to TRBJ1-1, with a tentative D call TRBD1 (6 bases). Germline V lookup: CDR1 SGHRS, CDR2 YFSETQ. This CDR3 is built from 14 residues. Deletions cut 3 bases from V and 1 base from J, with 10 bases between. CDR3 sequence reads: CASSWGPRNTEAFF. CDR3 sequence (DNA): TGCGCCAGCAGCTGGGGGCCAAGGAACACTGAAGCTTTCTTT.

The genes are TRBV2 and TRBJ1-2, with 8 bases matching TRBD1. Germline assignment: CDR1 SNHLY and CDR2 FYNNEI. Trimming removed 6 bases from V and 0 bases from J; junction bases left unmatched: 12. CDR3 size: 17 residues. The CDR3 nucleotides read TGTGCCAGCAGAATCCCCCGACAGGGGCCCACTAACTATGGCTACACCTTC. Translated, it gives CASRIPRQGPTNYGYTF.